This T cell receptor (beta chain) appears in the sequencing data of a study of early T cells in non-severe SARS-CoV-2 infection. MiXCR, applied by TCRdb to the 5' RACE reads, yields one record per CDR3 protein. The data contain around 70,000 distinct CDR3 sequences, 15% of them singletons. V was cut by 8 bases and J by 7 bases, with 9 bases left in between. This CDR3 has 11 amino acids. Germline V gives CDR1 SNHLY, CDR2 FYNNEI. This clonotype was seen more than once but under ten times. What was sequenced was whole blood. This chain uses TRBV2 with TRBJ2-1; D unclear. The sequence came from an adult who was a healthcare worker with PCR-confirmed SARS-CoV-2 infection or an uninfected control (not recorded which). DNA for the CDR3: TGTGCCAGCTGGGTAGGGAATGAGCAGTTCTTC. This gives the protein CASWVGNEQFF.